The clone carrying this T cell receptor (beta chain) was counted ten times or more. MiXCR, applied by TCRdb to the reads, yields one record per CDR3 protein. The sample gives 200,000 to 300,000 distinct CDR3 sequences, less than 35% of which show up once; under 9.5% is in the top ten. The entry originates in a study of kidney transplant recipient with SARS-CoV-2 infection. The CDR3 runs 17 residues. The source is a male patient aged 25-45 years who had COVID-19 and was a kidney transplant recipient. The T cells may come from the graft donor. Sequenced here: a blood sample, sampled at baseline and on roughly day 110 from a kidney transplant recipient. This chain joins TRBV8-2 and TRBJ2-6. TRBV8-2 is a pseudogene. DNA for the CDR3: TGTGGCAAGGAGCCGAGGATAACACAAAGTCGGGCCAACGTCCTGACTTTC. It specifies CGKEPRITQSRANVLTF.